This T cell receptor (beta chain) was observed in a study of cytomegalovirus exposure and HLA in healthy donors (dated by TCRdb to about 2017). As for the study more broadly: According to an earlier analysis of a few hundred of the donors, roughly 180 million T cells yielded 117 million unique TCR beta sequences and 276 Gb of sequence data. An early release covering about 600 HLA-typed donors comprised about 300 gigabases of sequencing data and around 80 million unique TCR sequences. The genetic ancestry cluster associated with self-reported Caucasian donors included about four fifths of the roughly 400 genotyped donors. The study aimed to test whether cataloging public T cell receptors could reveal signatures of past pathogen exposure. Using immunosequencing, the study profiled T cell repertoires from 500 to 800 subjects and related those repertoires to cytomegalovirus serostatus. Along with the approximately 700-subject first cohort, a separate validation cohort of some 130 different subjects was used. To predict cytomegalovirus infection status, the study combined high-throughput TCR immunosequencing, statistical association of individual TCRs with disease status, and machine learning. A later analysis re-analyzed previously published TCR beta repertoires from several hundred donors and added high-resolution HLA genotyping to study TCR occurrence patterns. Rather than drawing on any new phenotypic data, the later analysis identified candidate immune exposures from TCR beta sequences and the way those sequences occurred across donors. To decide whether each TCR beta V gene segment behaved as functional or pseudogenic, an earlier analysis of fewer than 750 of the donors relied on high-throughput TCR beta sequencing. Donor age, sex, ethnicity and CMV serostatus were compiled together with the repertoire data. A later genetic analysis took genome-wide SNP genotypes for about 55% of the 666 donors and used that subset as a discovery cohort. Every discovery cohort repertoire had been produced on one sequencing platform. HLA typing covered class I and class II loci at four-digit resolution. Typing coverage differed by locus: A, B, C, DRB1 and DQB1 were typed in roughly 620-640 donors, DQA1 in approximately 520, DPA1 in nearly 610, and DPB1 in just under 490. Four or five DR-DQ haplotypes were handled as single units for association and clustering because linkage in the cohort was strong. Across about 370 genotyped donors of the cohort, an average of roughly 230,000 unique TCR beta nucleotide sequences per donor were sequenced, and approximately 17% of those sequences were non-productive. The full study reports these points: Assigning TCR associations to individual alleles was difficult when HLA alleles, especially DR and DQ, strongly co-occurred. According to the authors, the approach could potentially be generalized to other disease states and immunological phenotypes. Presence/absence analyses assumed roughly uniform sequencing depth across donors, an assumption that may not hold. Only TCR beta chains were sequenced in this cohort, and the absence of alpha or paired-chain data limited detectable features. A cluster of highly shared sequence variants was judged likely to represent a technical artifact of the sequencing pipeline. In vitro tests confirmed that a few of the cytomegalovirus-associated TCR beta chains recognize cytomegalovirus antigens. At a false discovery rate of 0.05, a later analysis linked fewer than 20,000 TCR beta sequences to specific HLA alleles. The 87-base-pair reads could not distinguish some IMGT-functional V segments, including TRBV6-2 and TRBV6-3, so those segments were excluded. A later analysis reported that several top co-occurrence clusters appeared linked to parvovirus B19, influenza, CMV and Epstein-Barr virus. In the study, roughly 160 TCR beta chains were listed as associated with cytomegalovirus. Correlated functional status among segregating V segments might reflect linkage disequilibrium, but an unknown experimental factor could not be ruled out. In a later analysis, TCR association rates were found to vary across HLA loci, with the most associated TCRs seen for DRB1 alleles and the fewest for HLA-C alleles. An earlier analysis of approximately 600 of the donors showed that most TCR beta V segments appeared in productive rearrangements either about 87% or about 30% of the time, which broadly matched IMGT annotations. Compared with equally common non-associated chains, HLA-associated TCR beta chains in a later analysis were more clonally expanded and had lower generation probabilities. The classifier was reported to diagnose cytomegalovirus status with high specificity and sensitivity in both the original and validation cohorts. According to a later analysis, most CMV-associated TCR beta chains appeared to be HLA-restricted, and the HLA associations seemed to be driven largely by CMV exposure. Most TCR sequences were observed very rarely across donors, whereas some public TCRs were present in many individuals. Approximately 16 rarely observed V segments, including chromosome 9 orphons, were excluded from the earlier analysis of approximately 500 of the donors because counts were too low. An association between a missense DCLRE1C variant and V-gene and J-gene trimming of TCR beta chains was found in a later genetic analysis and replicated in an independent cohort. A further reported finding was that TCR beta sequences accurately predicted the HLA-A and HLA-B alleles for most subjects in the first cohort. A later genetic analysis reported fewer N-insertions in productive TCRs among donors in an Asian-associated ancestry cluster than the roughly 670-donor mean. Because HLA typing was missing for some donors at each locus, association tests included only the typed subset. For the cohort, immune exposure information was limited to CMV serostatus.

The cohort consisted of 650 to 700 healthy bone marrow donors. Cohort members were all nominally healthy when sampled, although unrecorded immune exposures were likely present. The donor tested CMV seropositive and was one of the 289 seropositive cohort members. Each donor provided a peripheral blood sample, and peripheral blood mononuclear cells were used for TCR beta sequencing. The Qiagen DNeasy Blood Extraction Kit was used to extract genomic DNA from the blood cell samples. The library came from the immunoSEQ multiplex PCR assay. A mixture of 60 forward primers for TCR Vbeta segments and 13 reverse primers for TCR Jbeta segments was used in the multiplex PCR. A multiplex PCR assay on genomic DNA amplified the CDR3 region of rearranged TCR beta genes. On the Illumina HiSeq System, the amplified TCR beta libraries were sequenced as 87-base-pair reads. Concerning the study's data processing: In a later analysis, 70 million to 95 million unique TCR beta chains were counted across the roughly 610 repertoires, and about 10 million of these chains were shared by at least two donors. To remove PCR and sequencing errors, raw reads were error-corrected and collapsed into unique sequences using a nearest-neighbor algorithm that merged closely related sequences. Alignment of CDR3 sequences to IMGT reference sequences was used to assign V, D and J gene segments. Each retained sequence needed at least a six-nucleotide match to both a V gene segment and a J gene segment. A rearrangement counted as productive if the CDR3 had no stop codons and remained in frame with V and J, and every other rearrangement counted as non-productive. Following IMGT convention, CDR3 was defined as the stretch from the second conserved V-encoded cysteine up to the conserved J-encoded phenylalanine. Sequences without an unambiguous match to a single V gene segment were excluded from the earlier analysis of several hundred of the donors. In an earlier analysis of approximately 560 of the donors, a V segment was called functional when productive rearrangements were above 56.7%, and segregating when the standard deviation between donors exceeded 5%. To diagnose cytomegalovirus status from the catalog of TCR beta chain sequences, a statistical classification framework was built. V and J gene assignment, in a later analysis, came from comparing TCR nucleotide sequences with IMGT/GENE-DB human TR gene sequences. Using the TCRdist pipeline, a later analysis assigned CDR3 sequences along with most-parsimonious VDJ recombination scenarios. A later analysis defined each TCR beta chain by its CDR3 amino acid sequence plus V-gene family, and excluded reads lacking a unique V-gene family. In a later analysis, fewer than 650 highly shared, low-generation-probability nucleotide sequences were removed to address suspected cross-contamination and a sequencing artifact. For each public chain, a later analysis derived a clonal expansion index from normalized ranks of inferred template counts within each repertoire. A later analysis computed generation probabilities with a VDJ recombination model fitted to out-of-frame rearrangements, and checked the results against IGoR. Hypergeometric tests were used in a later analysis to score TCR-TCR, TCR-HLA and TCR-CMV co-occurrence, with a repertoire-size bias correction applied to the TCR pairs. False discovery rates were estimated in a later analysis by permuting HLA or CMV assignments 20 times. In a later analysis, co-occurring TCRs were grouped using DBSCAN, with TCRdist sequence similarity added in when clustering inside HLA-allele-positive subsets. For co-occurrence clustering, repertoires with fewer than 30,000 or more than 120,000 public chains were excluded, along with roughly five repertoires with anomalous nucleotide sharing. TCRdb limited this immuneACCESS table to in-frame rearrangements with V and J called. A share of clones is missing; checked studies link under half to unresolved V genes, and the rest is unexplained. V and J calls and clone size are given by that table; D and trimming were obtained from the DNA. This sample holds about 130,000 clones; about 85% were observed only once. The ten largest make up about 7% of the sample.

Including the terminal cysteine and phenylalanine, the CDR3 comprises 13 residues. Solely the CDR3 DNA is kept, with 39 bases framed from the first base. V lost 4 bases and J lost 0 bases; the stretch between them is 8 bases long. According to the germline V gene (reference sequence), CDR1 reads GTSNPN and CDR2 reads SVGIG. As for this clone: What this receptor recognizes is not known. Base qualities are not recorded, but no much larger clone differs from it by a single base.

The TCR originated in a woman aged 25 to 39 in good health and CMV-seropositive. Sequenced material: PBMCs. The chain joins TRBV30 to TRBJ2-3, with no D gene named confidently. In nucleotide form, the sequence is TGTGCCTGGACCTTACATAGCACAGATACGCAGTATTTT. This gives the protein CAWTLHSTDTQYF.